A selection of T cell receptor delta chains follows, all from one sample in a study of gamma-delta chains in newborns, infants, children. TCRdb re-processed the reads using CATT. The data hold 10,000 to 13,000 delta-chain clones, with about 8.2% observed a single time. Sequenced sample: blood. These receptors came from a child who was a newborn, infant or young child, either healthy, febrile or measles-vaccinated (not recorded which). Both conserved end residues are part of each CDR3. D genes are given only for firm matches. Where a row states a size, it is once, few, many or the class of an expanded clone; other rows omit it.

.,TRDJ1,TRDD3,TRDV2,19,CACDPLLGDTLPYTDKLIF,TGTGCCTGTGACCCATTACTGGGGGATACCCTCCCCTACACCGATAAACTCATCTTT
.,TRDJ1,.,TRDV2,15,CACDTLGTHTDKLIF,TGTGCCTGTGACACCCTGGGGACCCACACCGATAAACTCATCTTT
.,TRDJ3,TRDD3,TRDV2,18,CACDTGYADSWDTRQMFF,TGTGCCTGTGACACGGGATACGCGGATTCCTGGGACACCCGACAGATGTTTTTC
.,TRDJ1,TRDD3,TRDV1,21,CALGESGFGIVLGEFTDKLIF,TGTGCTCTTGGGGAATCCGGATTCGGAATAGTACTGGGGGAATTCACCGATAAACTCATCTTT
.,TRDJ3,TRDD3,TRDV2,19,CACDTGWGMSSWDTRQMFF,TGTGCCTGTGACACCGGCTGGGGGATGAGCTCCTGGGACACCCGACAGATGTTTTTC
medium-sized,TRDJ1,.,TRDV2,13,CACDAWGHDKLIF,TGTGCCTGTGATGCCTGGGGACACGATAAACTCATCTTT
once,TRDJ3,TRDD3,TRDV2,20,CACDSVLGDTASCDTRQMFF,TGTGCCTGTGACTCCGTACTGGGGGATACGGCCTCCTGTGACACCCGACAGATGTTTTTC
.,TRDJ1,TRDD3,TRDV1,26,CALGDPPQRPSQTGVYWGIRIDKLIF,TGTGCTCTTGGGGATCCACCACAACGTCCTTCCCAAACTGGTGTGTACTGGGGGATACGCATCGATAAACTCATCTTT
few,TRDJ1,.,TRDV1,19,CALGELSPPSTGYTDKLIF,TGTGCTCTTGGGGAACTGAGTCCCCCCTCTACTGGGTACACCGATAAACTCATCTTT
.,TRDJ1,TRDD3,TRDV2,18,CACDTVRILGSDSDKLIF,TGTGCCTGTGACACCGTCCGGATACTGGGGTCGGATTCCGATAAACTCATCTTT
few,TRDJ1,TRDD3,TRDV1,21,CALGSEGPYWGTPQYTDKLIF,TGTGCTCTTGGGTCGGAAGGTCCGTACTGGGGGACACCTCAGTACACCGATAAACTCATCTTT
.,TRDJ3,TRDD3,TRDV2,20,CACDGTGGYASSWDTRQMFF,TGTGCCTGTGACGGTACTGGGGGATACGCAAGCTCCTGGGACACCCGACAGATGTTTTTC
few,TRDJ1,.,TRDV1,13,CALGEGHTDKLIF,TGTGCTCTTGGGGAAGGCCACACCGATAAACTCATCTTC
few,TRDJ1,TRDD3,TRDV2,17,CACDPITGGYAPDKLIF,TGTGCCTGTGACCCCATAACTGGGGGATACGCCCCCGATAAACTCATCTTT
.,TRDJ1,TRDD3,TRDV1,19,CALGPTGTGGYLYTDKLIF,TGTGCTCTTGGGCCCACGGGCACTGGGGGATACCTGTACACCGATAAACTCATCTTT
medium-sized,TRDJ1,TRDD3,TRDV2,18,CACDPVLGDTRERDKLIF,TGTGCCTGTGACCCTGTACTGGGGGATACGCGAGAGCGGGATAAACTCATCTTT
.,TRDJ2,TRDD3,TRDV2,15,CACDPWGIQAAQLFF,TGTGCCTGTGACCCATGGGGGATACAGGCAGCACAACTCTTCTTT
.,TRDJ1,TRDD3,TRDV2,20,CACDTLLGDTQVHQVDKLIF,TGTGCCTGTGACACTTTACTGGGGGATACGCAGGTTCATCAGGTGGATAAACTCATCTTT
few,TRDJ1,TRDD3,TRDV1,20,CALGEGSYDVLGDRDHKLIF,TGTGCTCTTGGGGAAGGGTCCTACGATGTACTGGGGGATAGGGATCATAAACTCATCTTT
.,TRDJ1,.,TRDV2,16,CACDPLGGLYTDKLIF,TGTGCCTGTGACCCCTTAGGGGGTTTGTACACCGATAAACTCATCTTT
few,TRDJ3,TRDD3,TRDV2,16,CACDLTGGWDTRQMFF,TGTGCCTGTGACCTTACTGGGGGATGGGACACCCGACAGATGTTTTTC
few,TRDJ1,.,TRDV1,19,CALGGKRIRRGRGTDKLIF,TGTGCTCTTGGGGGGAAGAGGATCCGCCGGGGGAGGGGCACCGATAAACTCATCTTT
large,TRDJ1,TRDD3,TRDV2,18,CACDSLGDTNSIPDKLIF,TGTGCCTGTGACTCCTTGGGGGATACGAATTCTATCCCCGATAAACTCATCTTT
.,TRDJ3,TRDD3,TRDV2,19,CACESLGDTGAWDTRQMFF,TGTGCCTGTGAATCACTGGGGGATACCGGCGCCTGGGACACCCGACAGATGTTTTTC
few,TRDJ1,TRDD3,TRDV2,18,CACDTLLGDTAYTDKLIF,TGTGCCTGTGACACCCTGCTGGGGGATACGGCGTACACCGATAAGCTCATCTTT
.,TRDJ1,TRDD3,TRDV2,16,CACDTLLGDTDDKLIF,TGTGCCTGTGACACCCTACTGGGGGATACGGACGATAAACTCATCTTT
.,TRDJ2,TRDD3,TRDV2,18,CACDTAGGYGALTAQLFF,TGTGCCTGTGACACCGCTGGGGGATACGGAGCTTTGACAGCACAACTCTTCTTT
medium-sized,TRDJ1,TRDD3,TRDV2,16,CACDLLGDGYTDKLIF,TGTGCCTGTGACTTACTGGGGGATGGCTACACCGATAAACTCATCTTT
.,TRDJ1,.,TRDV1,15,CALIPGTVPTDKLIF,TGTGCTCTCATTCCTGGGACAGTACCAACCGATAAACTCATCTTT
.,TRDJ1,TRDD3,TRDV1,19,CALGDPFLLGDTNTDKLIF,TGTGCTCTTGGGGACCCCTTCCTACTGGGGGATACTAACACCGATAAACTCATCTTT
medium-sized,TRDJ3,TRDD3,TRDV2,21,CACDTVLGDTVLSWDTRQMFF,TGTGCCTGTGACACCGTACTGGGGGATACCGTCTTGTCCTGGGACACCCGACAGATGTTTTTC
.,TRDJ1,TRDD3,TRDV1,20,CALGEQGRTATGGYTDKLIF,TGTGCTCTTGGGGAACAGGGTCGTACGGCGACTGGGGGATACACCGATAAACTCATCTTT
few,TRDJ3,TRDD3,TRDV2,19,CACDILGETSSWDTRQMFF,TGTGCCTGTGACATACTGGGGGAGACCAGCTCCTGGGACACCCGACAGATGTTTTTC
.,TRDJ3,TRDD3,TRDV2,20,CACDTIGLGATSWDTRQMFF,TGTGCCTGTGACACGATCGGACTGGGGGCCACCTCCTGGGACACCCGACAGATGTTTTTC
medium-sized,TRDJ1,TRDD3,TRDV2,18,CACDTPWGIRSRSDKLIF,TGTGCCTGTGACACCCCCTGGGGGATACGTTCGAGGTCCGATAAACTCATCTTT
few,TRDJ3,.,TRDV2,19,CACDLWGTISSWDTRQMFF,TGTGCCTGTGACTTGTGGGGCACGATAAGCTCCTGGGACACCCGACAGATGTTTTTC
.,TRDJ1,TRDD3,TRDV2,21,CACDTVTGGYAHPKGADKLIF,TGTGCCTGTGACACCGTAACTGGGGGATACGCACATCCTAAGGGCGCCGATAAACTCATCTTT
few,TRDJ1,TRDD3,TRDV1,19,CALGEDLGFLLGGYGDLIF,TGTGCTCTTGGGGAAGACCTCGGCTTCCTCCTCGGGGGATACGGAGATCTCATCTTT
few,TRDJ1,TRDD3,TRDV1,24,CALGERRWVGYYPGDMAYTDKLIF,TGTGCTCTTGGGGAAAGGCGGTGGGTGGGCTACTATCCGGGGGATATGGCGTACACCGATAAACTCATCTTT
.,TRDJ2,TRDD3,TRDV2,16,CACDAVILGDTAQLFF,TGTGCCTGTGACGCCGTTATACTGGGGGATACAGCACAACTCTTCTTT
few,TRDJ1,TRDD3,TRDV1,23,CALGEEPQALWYWGIRRTDKLIF,TGTGCTCTTGGGGAAGAACCCCAGGCCCTCTGGTACTGGGGGATACGTAGGACCGATAAACTCATCTTT